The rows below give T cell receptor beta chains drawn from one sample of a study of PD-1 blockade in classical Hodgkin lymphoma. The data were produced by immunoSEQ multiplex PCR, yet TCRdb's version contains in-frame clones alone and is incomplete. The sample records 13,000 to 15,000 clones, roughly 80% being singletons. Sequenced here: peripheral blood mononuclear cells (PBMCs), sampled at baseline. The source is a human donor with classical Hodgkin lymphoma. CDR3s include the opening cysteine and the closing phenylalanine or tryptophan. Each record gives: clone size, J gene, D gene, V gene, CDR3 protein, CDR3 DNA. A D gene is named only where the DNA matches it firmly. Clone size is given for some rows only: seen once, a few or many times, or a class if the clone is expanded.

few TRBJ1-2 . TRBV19 CASSEHYGYTF TGTGCCAGTAGTGAACACTATGGCTACACCTTC
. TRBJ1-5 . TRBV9 CASSVTDNSNQPQHF TGTGCCAGCAGCGTGACAGATAATAGCAATCAGCCCCAGCATTTT
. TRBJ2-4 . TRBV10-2 CASSEEWLAKNIQYF TGCGCCAGCAGTGAGGAATGGCTAGCCAAAAACATTCAGTACTTC
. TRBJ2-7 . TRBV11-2 CASSLAGVGDEQYF TGTGCCAGCAGCTTAGCCGGGGTCGGGGACGAGCAGTACTTC
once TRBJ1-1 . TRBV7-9 CASSLVMNTEAFF TGTGCCAGCAGCTTAGTGATGAACACTGAAGCTTTCTTT
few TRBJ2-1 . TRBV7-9 CASSSGMWAGNEQFF TGTGCCAGCAGCTCTGGGATGTGGGCCGGCAATGAGCAGTTCTTC
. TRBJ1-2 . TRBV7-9 CASSLDRIYGYTF TGTGCCAGCAGCTTAGACAGAATCTATGGCTACACCTTC
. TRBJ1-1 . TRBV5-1 CASSVNYRVMNTEAFF TGCGCCAGCAGCGTGAATTACAGGGTTATGAACACTGAAGCTTTCTTT
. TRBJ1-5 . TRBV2 CASRSTRHNQPQHF TGTGCCAGCAGATCTACACGACATAATCAGCCCCAGCATTTT
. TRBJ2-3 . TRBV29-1 CSVEGPRGTDTQYF TGCAGCGTTGAGGGGCCCCGGGGGACAGATACGCAGTATTTT
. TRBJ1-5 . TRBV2 CASRGLYSNQPQHF TGTGCCAGCAGGGGGCTTTATAGCAATCAGCCCCAGCATTTT
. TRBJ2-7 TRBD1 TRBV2 CASRFGQGDYEQYF TGTGCCAGCCGATTCGGACAGGGGGACTACGAGCAGTACTTC
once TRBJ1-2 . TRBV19 CASSSPQRYGYTF TGTGCCAGTAGTTCGCCCCAGCGCTATGGCTACACCTTC
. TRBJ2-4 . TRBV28 CASHGLAKNIQYF TGTGCCAGCCACGGCCTAGCCAAAAACATTCAGTACTTC
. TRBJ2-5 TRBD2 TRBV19 CASSLTRGGRETQYF TGTGCCAGTAGTTTAACACGGGGGGGCCGTGAGACCCAGTACTTC
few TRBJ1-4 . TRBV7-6 CASSFFTGTNEKLFF TGTGCCAGCAGCTTTTTCACAGGGACTAATGAAAAACTGTTTTTT
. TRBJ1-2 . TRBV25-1 CASSPPGNYGYTF TGTGCCAGCAGTCCTCCAGGGAACTATGGCTACACCTTC
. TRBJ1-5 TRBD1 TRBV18 CASSPRTGGRLGGNQPQHF TGTGCCAGCTCTCCACGGACAGGGGGCAGGTTAGGCGGCAATCAGCCCCAGCATTTT
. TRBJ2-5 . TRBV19 CASSIGLGGETQYF TGTGCCAGTAGTATAGGACTTGGGGGGGAGACCCAGTACTTC
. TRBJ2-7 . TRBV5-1 CASSSPQGTEQYF TGCGCCAGCAGCTCACCACAGGGAACCGAGCAGTACTTC
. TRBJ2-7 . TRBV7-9 CASSLAGWESSKLGEQYF TGTGCCAGCAGCTTAGCTGGGTGGGAGAGTTCGAAGCTTGGCGAGCAGTACTTC